Presented here are 25 T cell receptor beta chains from one specimen sequenced in a study of blood T cell repertoires in COVID-19. The data were produced by immunoSEQ multiplex PCR, yet TCRdb's version contains in-frame clones alone and is incomplete. This sample has some 300,000 clones; roughly 90% occur once, and the top ten carry roughly 1%. The sequenced sample was PBMCs or T cells enriched from blood (not recorded which). Source of these receptors: a woman aged 25 to 39 who had recovered from COVID-19.

The V call is TRBV24-1, the J call TRBJ2-1, with D maybe TRBD1 (5 bases). Germline CDR1 reads KGHDR; CDR2 reads SFDVKD. V dropped 9 bases and J dropped 8 bases, with 16 bases sitting between them. This CDR3 region has 13 residues. DNA for the CDR3: TGTGCCACCCGTAGGACGGTAGGGGATGAGCAGTTCTTC. Its protein product is CATRRTVGDEQFF.

The chain carries TRBV3-1 (or the pseudogene TRBV3-2) and TRBJ1-1; D is ambiguous. The CDR3 runs to 17 residues. Germline V gene data show CDR1 as LGHDT and CDR2 as YNNKEL (reference sequence). Trimming cost V 4 bases and J 1 base, with 19 bases left between them. CDR3 sequence: CASSREQIAGWNTEAFF. The CDR3 bases are TGTGCCAGCAGCCGCGAACAGATCGCGGGGTGGAACACTGAAGCTTTCTTT.

The chain has TRBV18 and TRBJ1-2; D is unresolved. The V gene lost 0 bases and the J gene lost 4 bases, with 9 bases spanning the gap. The CDR3 totals 14 residues. The germline V gene encodes CDR1 KGHSH and CDR2 LQKENI. The CDR3 is CASSPPGGIYGYTF. CDR3 sequence (DNA): TGTGCCAGCTCACCACCGGGAGGGATCTATGGCTACACCTTC.

The chain uses TRBV6-5 and TRBJ2-1; 9 nucleotides agree with TRBD2. Trimming at V came to 4 bases and at J to 8 bases, leaving 6 bases not matched to a gene. The V gene's germline CDR1 is MNHEY and CDR2 SVGAGI. This CDR3 region has 14 residues. The CDR3 loop reads CASSSHSGSDEQFF. For the CDR3, the DNA is TGTGCCAGCAGTTCCCATAGCGGGAGTGATGAGCAGTTCTTC.

The rearrangement uses TRBV18 and TRBJ2-7; a weak D match, TRBD1 (6 bases). Deletions cut 5 bases from V and 7 bases from J, with 15 bases between. Germline V lookup: CDR1 KGHSH, CDR2 LQKENI. The CDR3 is 13 residues long. CDR3 in DNA: TGTGCCAGCTCAGTAGACAGGACTGGGGAGCAGTACTTC. Protein sequence: CASSVDRTGEQYF.

Here the CDR3 DNA reads TGCGCCAGCAGTATGGACACCTTGGGAGATACGCAGTATTTT. Translated: CASSMDTLGDTQYF. This sequence joins TRBV10-1 and TRBJ2-3; D perhaps matches TRBD1 (5 bases). The germline V gene has CDR1 WNHNN and CDR2 SYGVQD (reference sequence). Trimming left V 5 bases short and J 5 bases short, with 14 bases between. The CDR3 is made up of 14 amino acids.

V is TRBV7-9 and J is TRBJ1-1; a weak D match, TRBD1 (6 bases). Trimming took off 5 bases at V and 5 bases at J, with 12 bases between the two ends. The CDR3 is 13 residues long. Germline assignment: CDR1 SEHNR and CDR2 FQNEAQ (reference sequence). The CDR3 sequence is CASSGRGTTEAFF. The CDR3 DNA is TGTGCCAGCAGCGGCAGGGGAACAACTGAAGCTTTCTTT.

Here the CDR3 reads CASRPDRGQGANVLTF. The CDR3 DNA sequence: TGTGCCAGCAGACCGGACAGGGGGCAAGGGGCCAACGTCCTGACTTTC. This chain connects TRBV2 to TRBJ2-6; 11 bases are shared with TRBD1. V shed 6 bases and J 4 bases; nucleotides not matched to a gene: 5. The CDR3 loop spans 16 amino acids. Per the germline V gene, CDR1 is SNHLY and CDR2 is FYNNEI. Using reference TRBV2 and TRBJ2-6 for the parts outside the CDR3, the full variable domain is EPEVTQTPSHQVTQMGQEVILRCVPISNHLYFYWYRQILGQKVEFLVSFYNNEISEKSEIFDDQFSVERPDGSNFTLKIRSTKLEDSAMYFCASRPDRGQGANVLTFGAGSRLTVL.

The CDR3 coding sequence is TGTGCCAGCAGTTTCCCAGGGGCCCATCAGCCCCAGCATTTT. Protein product: CASSFPGAHQPQHF. The chain carries TRBV28 and TRBJ1-5, with D maybe TRBD1 (6 bases). Per the germline V gene, CDR1 is MDHEN and CDR2 is SYDVKM. CDR3 size: 14 residues. Trimming left V 3 bases short and J 5 bases short, with 11 bases between.

Concerning this clone: The same CDR3 can be traced to other DNA sequences in this sample. The V gene is TRBV29-1, the J gene TRBJ1-2; no definite D call. The CDR3 length is 13 residues. Trimming stripped 3 bases from V and 0 bases from J, with 8 bases between. CDR1 is SQVTM, CDR2 ANQGSEA, per germline. The CDR3 here is CSVDDTANYGYTF. The CDR3, as DNA: TGCAGCGTTGACGACACGGCTAACTATGGCTACACCTTC.

V is TRBV2 and J is TRBJ2-7; D gene unclear. Germline V gene lookup returns CDR1 SNHLY and CDR2 FYNNEI. Deletions cut 8 bases from V and 2 bases from J, with 7 bases between. The CDR3 has 11 amino acids. The chain's CDR3 is CASSETYEQYF. In nucleotides, the CDR3 is TGTGCCAGCTCCGAGACCTACGAGCAGTACTTC.

The rearrangement joins TRBV10-2 to TRBJ1-3; D remains unclear. Germline loops: CDR1 WSHSY, CDR2 SAAADI. This CDR3 comprises 11 residues. Trimming cost V 7 bases and J 4 bases, with 5 bases left between them. CDR3 nucleotides: TGCGCCAGCACCCAAGGAAACACCATATATTTT. As protein: CASTQGNTIYF.

Regarding this clone: The same CDR3 arises from other DNA sequences in this sample as well. This chain uses TRBV28 with TRBJ1-6; possibly TRBD1 for D (6 bases). The CDR3 is made up of 15 amino acids. The germline CDR1 and CDR2 sequences are MDHEN and SYDVKM. V lost 3 bases and J 9 bases, leaving 15 bases between the germline ends. The CDR3 DNA is TGTGCCAGCAGTTTGGGCCAGGGGTATCGTTCACCCCTCCACTTT. This gives the protein CASSLGQGYRSPLHF.

The sample holds a few counts of this clone. The chain carries TRBV19 and TRBJ1-5, with 9 nucleotides matching TRBD1. After removal of 4 bases from V and 1 base from J, the junction contained 11 bases not matched to a gene. This CDR3 is 18 amino acids long. Germline CDR1 reads LNHDA; CDR2 reads SQIVND (reference sequence). The chain's CDR3 is CASSTRTGAPISNQPQHF. DNA for the CDR3: TGTGCCAGTAGTACCCGGACAGGGGCCCCGATCAGCAATCAGCCCCAGCATTTT. Based on the CDR3 plus reference TRBV19 and TRBJ1-5, the full variable domain is DGGITQSPKYLFRKEGQNVTLSCEQNLNHDAMYWYRQDPGQGLRLIYYSQIVNDFQKGDIAEGYSVSREKKESFPLTVTSAQKNPTAFYLCASSTRTGAPISNQPQHFGDGTRLSIL.

This clone was observed at least ten times. The gene calls are TRBV3-1 (or the pseudogene TRBV3-2) and TRBJ2-7, with 9 bases that match TRBD1. Germline V gives CDR1 LGHDT, CDR2 YNNKEL (reference sequence). After removal of 6 bases from V and 0 bases from J, the junction contained 15 bases not matched to a gene. The CDR3 sequence is 18 residues long. The CDR3 DNA follows: TGTGCCAGCAGACCGTCTCCACCCCGGGACAGGGTCTCCTACGAGCAGTACTTC. Translating gives CASRPSPPRDRVSYEQYF.

The chain joins TRBV4-1 to TRBJ2-7; 8 positions match TRBD1. J lost 3 bases, V lost 4 bases, and 8 bases had no gene match. Germline V CDR1 and CDR2: MGHRA, YSYEKL. The CDR3 runs to 15 residues. CDR3 in DNA: TGCGCCAGCAGCCTGAACCGGGACAGGAGCTACGAGCAGTACTTC. The encoded protein is CASSLNRDRSYEQYF.

The chain is built from TRBV29-1 and TRBJ1-1; D gene uncertain. Trimming removed 8 bases from V and 2 bases from J, with 12 bases in between. The length of the CDR3 is 12 residues. Per germline, CDR1 SQVTM and CDR2 ANQGSEA. In DNA form, the CDR3 reads TGCAGCTCACTCGGGGTAAACACTGAAGCTTTCTTT. This encodes CSSLGVNTEAFF.

V usage is TRBV24-1 and J usage is TRBJ2-2; a weak D match, TRBD1 (5 bases). This CDR3 has 16 residues. V was trimmed by 3 bases and J by 1 base, leaving 11 bases between them. Germline CDR1 reads KGHDR; CDR2 reads SFDVKD. The CDR3 spells CATSDPARENTGELFF. In DNA form, the CDR3 reads TGTGCCACCAGTGATCCGGCCAGGGAGAACACCGGGGAGCTGTTTTTT.

The V call is TRBV24-1, the J call TRBJ1-2; D gene uncertain. V was pared by 6 bases and J by 1 base, with 8 bases between. CDR1 and CDR2 (germline): KGHDR, SFDVKD. The CDR3 totals 13 residues. The CDR3 here is CATSSGLNYGYTF. CDR3 nucleotides: TGTGCCACCAGTTCAGGACTTAACTATGGCTACACCTTC.

The chain is built from TRBV5-5 and TRBJ1-3; D is unclear. V was pared by 1 base and J by 0 bases, with 11 bases between. The germline V gene encodes CDR1 SGHKS and CDR2 YYEKEE (reference sequence). The CDR3 runs 16 residues. This CDR3 is CASSLNPVLSGNTIYF. CDR3 DNA sequence: TGTGCCAGCAGCTTGAATCCGGTTCTCTCTGGAAACACCATATATTTT.

This clone was recorded only once. The chain links TRBV28 to TRBJ1-6; D is perhaps TRBD1 (6 bases). This CDR3 has 17 amino acids. The germline CDR1 and CDR2 sequences are MDHEN and SYDVKM. V was clipped by 6 bases and J by 4 bases, with 19 bases between them. The CDR3 nucleotides read TGTGCCAGCAGCCCACAGGGCCTAGGAAGATATAATTCACCCCTCCACTTT. Amino acid sequence: CASSPQGLGRYNSPLHF.

The gene calls are TRBV4-1 and TRBJ1-1; D is perhaps TRBD1 (5 bases). Trimming removed 0 bases at V and 1 base at J, with 9 bases between. This CDR3 contains 15 residues. CDR1 and CDR2 from the germline V gene are MGHRA and YSYEKL. CDR3 amino acids: CASSQEVGGNTEAFF. CDR3 in DNA: TGCGCCAGCAGCCAAGAAGTCGGGGGGAACACTGAAGCTTTCTTT.

The chain uses TRBV19 and TRBJ1-1; D remains ambiguous. Germline CDR1 LNHDA, CDR2 SQIVND (reference sequence). Trimming cost V 2 bases and J 4 bases, with 5 bases left between them. The CDR3 is made up of 12 amino acids. CDR3 amino acids: CASSISSTEAFF. CDR3 bases: TGTGCCAGTAGTATAAGTAGCACTGAAGCTTTCTTT.

This sequence joins TRBV11-3 and TRBJ2-1; TRBD2 might be the D (5 bases). V lost 2 bases to trimming and J lost 4 bases, with 15 bases between them. The CDR3 spans 16 residues. Germline loops: CDR1 SGHNT, CDR2 YENEEA. The CDR3 protein is CASSLRTGAGYNEQFF. For the CDR3, the DNA is TGTGCCAGCAGCTTACGCACGGGCGCGGGTTACAATGAGCAGTTCTTC.

The CDR3 DNA follows: TGTGCCAGCAGAGGACAGGGACGCGGCACTGAAGCTTTCTTT. It encodes CASRGQGRGTEAFF. The J gene is TRBJ1-1, the V gene TRBV27; TRBD1 matches 8 bases. The ends lost 6 bases at V and 4 bases at J; junction bases unmatched: 7. Germline CDR1 reads MNHEY; CDR2 reads SMNVEV (reference sequence). The CDR3 is made up of 14 amino acids.